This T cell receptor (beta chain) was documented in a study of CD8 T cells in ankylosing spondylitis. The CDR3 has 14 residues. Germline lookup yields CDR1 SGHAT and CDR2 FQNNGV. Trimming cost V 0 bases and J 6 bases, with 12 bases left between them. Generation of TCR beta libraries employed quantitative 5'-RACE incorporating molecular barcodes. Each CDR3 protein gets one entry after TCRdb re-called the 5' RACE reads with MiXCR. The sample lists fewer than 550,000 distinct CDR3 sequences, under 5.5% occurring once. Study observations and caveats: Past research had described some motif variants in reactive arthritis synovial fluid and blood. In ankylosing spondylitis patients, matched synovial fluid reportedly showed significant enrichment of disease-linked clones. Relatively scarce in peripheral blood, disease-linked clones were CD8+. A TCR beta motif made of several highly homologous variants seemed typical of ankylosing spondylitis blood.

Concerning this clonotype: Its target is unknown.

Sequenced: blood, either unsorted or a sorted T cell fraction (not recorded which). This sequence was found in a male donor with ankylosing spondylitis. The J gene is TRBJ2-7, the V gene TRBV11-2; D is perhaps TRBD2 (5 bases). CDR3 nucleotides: TGTGCCAGCAGCTTAGATCCGGACTGGTCCGAGCAGTACTTC. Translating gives CASSLDPDWSEQYF. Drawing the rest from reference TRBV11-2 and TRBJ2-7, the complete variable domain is EAGVAQSPRYKIIEKRQSVAFWCNPISGHATLYWYQQILGQGPKLLIQFQNNGVVDDSQLPKDRFSAERLKGVDSTLKIQPAKLEDSAVYLCASSLDPDWSEQYFGPGTRLTVT.